In this sample, the clone carrying this T cell receptor (beta chain) turned up once. V lost 7 bases to trimming and J lost 6 bases, with 15 bases between them. The CDR3 loop spans 13 amino acids. Germline loops: CDR1 SEHNR, CDR2 FQNEAQ (reference sequence). Under the authors' procedure: How many nucleated cells were present was estimated from reference gene primer amplification. Using immunoSEQ multiplex PCR, the repertoire was profiled, and TCRdb retains in-frame clones only, with some absent. That table furnishes V, J and clone size, whereas the DNA furnished D and trimming. The sample contains under 300,000 clones, about 90% of which appear only once. The sample originates from a study of blood T cell repertoires in COVID-19. Study information: Sample material is recorded as cDNA or gDNA derived from T cells, B-cell-depleted T cells, or PBMCs.

Across 24 US areas, participants ranged in age from roughly 18 to 89 years. This TCR was sampled from a woman aged 18-30 years who had recovered from COVID-19. This rearrangement joins TRBV7-9 to TRBJ1-1, with D perhaps matching TRBD1 (6 bases). Input material: PBMCs or T cells enriched from blood (not recorded which). In DNA, the CDR3 is TGTGCCAGCACTGGATCGGACAGCTCTGAAGCTTTCTTT. This sequence encodes CASTGSDSSEAFF.